This is a list of T cell receptor beta chains from one sample in a study of T cell repertoires in cytomegalovirus infection. Antigens of these TCRs are unknown. TCRdb re-called the reads through MiXCR, storing one row per CDR3 protein. This sample has 450,000 to 650,000 distinct CDR3 sequences; roughly 42% occur once, and the top ten carry 48%. The input for sequencing was cultured PBMCs, taken from culture after CMV antigen stimulation. These receptors originate from a human donor in good health (CMV status not recorded). Some clones in this sample may be carry-over from other donors' samples. The CDR3 runs from the conserved cysteine through the conserved F or W. A D gene is named only where the DNA matches it firmly. Rows may omit the clone size; those that give it use once, few, many or a size class.

j_call	clone_size	v_call	d_call	cdr3_aa	cdr3_nt
TRBJ2-2	-	TRBV4-1	-	CASSQWTPNTGELFF	TGCGCCAGCAGCCAGTGGACACCGAACACCGGGGAGCTGTTTTTT
TRBJ2-3	-	TRBV7-9	-	CATEIGNTQYF	TGTGCCACAGAGATTGGGAATACGCAGTATTTT
TRBJ1-5	-	TRBV7-2	TRBD1	CASSPDRAVNQPQHF	TGTGCCAGCAGCCCGGACAGGGCTGTGAATCAGCCCCAGCATTTT
TRBJ1-4	-	TRBV5-1	-	CASSLDALTNEKLFF	TGCGCCAGCAGCTTGGATGCTCTAACTAATGAAAAACTGTTTTTT
TRBJ2-7	few	TRBV11-2	-	CASSLPPRWQSSYEQYF	TGTGCCAGCAGCTTACCCCCCCGGTGGCAGAGCTCCTACGAGCAGTACTTC
TRBJ2-7	-	TRBV10-3	-	CAISDEGGYEQYF	TGTGCCATCAGTGATGAGGGGGGGTACGAGCAGTACTTC
TRBJ2-5	few	TRBV7-2	-	CASSFQGGWETQYF	TGTGCCAGCAGCTTCCAGGGGGGTTGGGAGACCCAGTACTTC
TRBJ1-4	-	TRBV11-2	-	CASSLGGIATNEKLFF	TGTGCCAGCAGCTTAGGTGGTATTGCAACTAATGAAAAACTGTTTTTT
TRBJ1-6	few	TRBV27	-	CASSLSSGGTPLHF	TGTGCCAGCAGTTTATCGAGCGGAGGAACACCCCTCCACTTT
TRBJ2-2	once	TRBV20-1	-	CSARDPRTSGELFF	TGCAGTGCTAGAGATCCCCGGACCTCCGGGGAGCTGTTTTTT
TRBJ2-3	few	TRBV28	TRBD2	CASSLYRIPSGVSQYF	TGTGCCAGCAGTTTATATCGGATTCCTAGCGGGGTGTCGCAGTATTTT
TRBJ1-4	-	TRBV20-1	-	CSARSGGATTNEKLFF	TGCAGTGCTAGATCAGGCGGAGCAACAACTAATGAAAAACTGTTTTTT
TRBJ1-6	-	TRBV7-2	-	CASSLGTGPGHSPLHF	TGTGCCAGCAGCTTAGGAACCGGGCCTGGGCATTCACCCCTCCACTTT
TRBJ2-5	few	TRBV2	-	CASSEYGRGETQYF	TGTGCCAGCAGTGAATACGGGCGAGGGGAGACCCAGTACTTC
TRBJ2-4	-	TRBV30	TRBD1	CAWSVQGALNIQYF	TGTGCCTGGAGTGTACAGGGGGCGCTAAACATTCAGTACTTC
TRBJ2-1	few	TRBV2	-	CASGRLAYNEQFF	TGTGCCAGCGGGCGGTTAGCCTACAATGAGCAGTTCTTC
TRBJ1-3	-	TRBV6-6	-	CASRTDGGNTIYF	TGTGCCAGCAGGACGGACGGAGGAAACACCATATATTTT
TRBJ2-3	many	TRBV7-2	-	CASSPQVSTDTQYF	TGTGCCAGCAGCCCCCAGGTTAGCACAGATACGCAGTATTTT
TRBJ2-2	-	TRBV5-1	TRBD1	CASSSKRDRRNTGELFF	TGCGCCAGCAGCTCGAAGAGGGACAGACGGAACACCGGGGAGCTGTTTTTT
TRBJ2-7	-	TRBV6-2/TRBV6-3	TRBD2	CASSYSSWSGRDEQYF	TGTGCCAGCAGTTACTCAAGCTGGAGCGGGAGGGACGAGCAGTACTTC
TRBJ2-3	few	TRBV2	-	CASSESAGTDTQYF	TGTGCCAGCAGTGAAAGCGCAGGCACAGATACGCAGTATTTT
TRBJ1-2	-	TRBV6-5	TRBD1	CASSRQGASVYGYTF	TGTGCCAGCAGTCGACAGGGGGCTTCGGTCTATGGCTACACCTTC
TRBJ2-5	-	TRBV7-2	TRBD2	CASSLLFSGGGGETQYF	TGTGCCAGCAGCTTACTATTCAGCGGGGGTGGAGGAGAGACCCAGTACTTC
TRBJ2-7	few	TRBV6-1	TRBD2	CASSTGTSGRALYEQYF	TGTGCCAGCAGCACCGGGACTAGCGGGAGGGCCCTCTACGAGCAGTACTTC
TRBJ2-1	-	TRBV7-2	TRBD2	CASSLDGLAGGKQFF	TGTGCCAGCAGCCTAGACGGACTAGCGGGCGGAAAGCAGTTCTTC
TRBJ1-2	few	TRBV7-9	-	CASSVDSYYGYTF	TGTGCCAGCAGCGTTGACAGCTACTATGGCTACACCTTC
TRBJ2-7	-	TRBV6-2/TRBV6-3	-	CASRTASYEQYF	TGTGCCAGCCGGACAGCTTCCTACGAGCAGTACTTC